This T cell receptor beta chain emerged from a study of Ad26.COV2.S vaccination and SARS-CoV-2 variants. Study outcomes and limitations: The placebo group had lower spike-specific TCR breadth than the vaccine recipients did. Vaccine recipients and placebo recipients showed similar non-spike TCR breadth.

TCRdb's copy holds only in-frame clones and misses some; the assay was immunoSEQ multiplex PCR. The top ten clones hold approximately 3.3% of a sample with more than 250,000 clones, about 90% of them seen once. This sample's treatment: around 19 received Ad26.COV2.S at low or high dose, single or two shots; 5 received placebo; per-sample allocation not given. Collection of samples fell on day 63 after the first vaccine or placebo injection. Per germline, CDR1 SNHLY and CDR2 FYNNEI. This CDR3 spans 14 amino acids. V trimming: 3 bases; J trimming: 5 bases; junction bases outside the gene matches: 3. Points on this clone: What it recognizes is unknown.

The specimen comprised peripheral blood, sampled in a trial of Ad26.COV2.S vaccine versus placebo. This clonotype was obtained from a person aged 18 to 59 who received the Ad26.COV2.S COVID-19 vaccine or a placebo. The genes are TRBV2 and TRBJ1-5, with 8 positions matching TRBD1. The CDR3 is CASSEETGDQPQHF. In nucleotides, the CDR3 is TGTGCCAGCAGTGAGGAGACAGGGGATCAGCCCCAGCATTTT.